This T cell receptor beta chain was found in a study of blood T cell repertoires in COVID-19. Here immunoSEQ multiplex PCR was the method, and the copy in TCRdb shows in-frame clones only, minus some. The profile shows approximately 210,000 clones, around 80% of them singletons. Trimming took 1 base from V and 6 from J; bases not matched to a gene: 6. This CDR3 region has 15 residues. Germline V gene data show CDR1 as LGHDT and CDR2 as YNNKEL (reference sequence). The chain combines TRBV3-1 (or the pseudogene TRBV3-2) with TRBJ1-2; 9 bases map to TRBD1. The sample consisted of PBMCs or T cells enriched from blood (not recorded which). The receptor comes from a man under 40 with acute COVID-19. The CDR3 loop is CASSQVGQGRNGYTF. CDR3 in DNA: TGTGCCAGCAGCCAAGTCGGACAGGGGAGGAATGGCTACACCTTC.